Below are 30 T cell receptor beta chains sequenced from a single sample in a study of blood T cell repertoires in COVID-19. The data were produced by immunoSEQ multiplex PCR, yet TCRdb's version contains in-frame clones alone and is incomplete. The sample records roughly 450,000 clones, around 91% being singletons. The source material was PBMCs or T cells enriched from blood (not recorded which). The receptors stem from a man aged 18 to 30 who had recovered from COVID-19.

The rearrangement links TRBV19 to TRBJ2-1; a weak D match, TRBD1 (6 bases). V was clipped by 5 bases and J by 0 bases, with 11 bases between them. The CDR3 sequence is 15 residues long. CDR1 and CDR2 from the germline V gene are LNHDA and SQIVND (reference sequence). The CDR3 DNA sequence: TGTGCCAGTAGTGCCGGGACACCCTCCTACAATGAGCAGTTCTTC. It codes for CASSAGTPSYNEQFF. Drawing the rest from reference TRBV19 and TRBJ2-1, the complete variable domain is DGGITQSPKYLFRKEGQNVTLSCEQNLNHDAMYWYRQDPGQGLRLIYYSQIVNDFQKGDIAEGYSVSREKKESFPLTVTSAQKNPTAFYLCASSAGTPSYNEQFFGPGTRLTVL.

V usage is TRBV28 and J usage is TRBJ1-2; TRBD1 agrees at 7 bases. Looked up from germline, CDR1 is MDHEN and CDR2 is SYDVKM. The CDR3 sequence is 15 residues long. V was clipped by 5 bases and J by 8 bases; unmatched bases: 14. The chain's CDR3 is CASSHRQTGEDGYTF. CDR3 nucleotide sequence: TGTGCCAGCAGTCACCGACAAACAGGGGAAGACGGCTACACCTTC.

The chain recombines TRBV7-9 with TRBJ1-4; D might be TRBD1 (5 bases). The CDR3 extends over 14 amino acids. In germline, CDR1 is SEHNR, CDR2 FQNEAQ (reference sequence). The ends were cut back, 1 base at V and 8 bases at J, with 11 bases in the middle. The CDR3 loop is CASSLVGGEEKLFF. The CDR3, as DNA: TGTGCCAGCAGCTTAGTCGGGGGAGAAGAAAAACTGTTTTTT. Full variable domain (rest looked up from reference TRBV7-9 and TRBJ1-4): DTGVSQNPRHKITKRGQNVTFRCDPISEHNRLYWYRQTLGQGPEFLTYFQNEAQLEKSRLLSDRFSAERPKGSFSTLEIQRTEQGDSAMYLCASSLVGGEEKLFFGSGTQLSVL.

This rearrangement joins TRBV19 to TRBJ2-2; possible D gene TRBD2, 5 bases. The V gene lost 2 bases and the J gene lost 0 bases, with 13 bases spanning the gap. Per germline, CDR1 LNHDA and CDR2 SQIVND (reference sequence). The CDR3 consists of 17 residues. CDR3 sequence reads: CASSILFRAANTGELFF. The CDR3 DNA is TGTGCCAGTAGTATACTCTTTCGAGCGGCGAACACCGGGGAGCTGTTTTTT.

V is TRBV7-2 and J is TRBJ2-5, with 7 bases identical to TRBD1. CDR1 is SGHTA, CDR2 FQGNSA, per germline. This CDR3 is built from 15 residues. J lost 2 bases, V lost 5 bases, and 8 bases had no gene match. The CDR3 spells CASSQQTGRQETQYF. CDR3 bases: TGTGCCAGCAGCCAACAGACAGGGCGTCAAGAGACCCAGTACTTC.

This chain links TRBV15 with TRBJ1-2; perhaps TRBD1 as D (6 bases). Germline assignment: CDR1 LNHNV and CDR2 YYDKDF (reference sequence). CDR3 length equals 15 residues. V gave up 4 bases and J gave up 5 bases, with 17 bases separating them. The CDR3, as DNA: TGTGCCACCAGCAAGGGCCTCCGGGACACATATGGCTACACCTTC. It codes for CATSKGLRDTYGYTF.

J is TRBJ2-2 and V is TRBV7-3; 8 bases match TRBD2. V gave up 5 bases and J gave up 6 bases; unmatched junction bases: 5. Germline V gene lookup returns CDR1 SGHTA and CDR2 FQGTGA. The CDR3 has 14 residues. DNA for the CDR3: TGTGCCAGCAGCCCCGGGGGGGCCCCCGGGGAGCTGTTTTTT. Translating gives CASSPGGAPGELFF.

Points on this clone: Other DNA sequences in this sample translate to the same CDR3. The J gene is TRBJ2-7, the V gene TRBV7-9; possible D gene TRBD2, 6 bases. V was shortened by 5 bases and J by 4 bases, with 12 bases between the two germline ends. CDR3 length: 13 residues. CDR1 and CDR2 (germline): SEHNR, FQNEAQ (reference sequence). CDR3: CASSPGGSYEQYF. The CDR3 coding sequence is TGTGCCAGCAGCCCTGGGGGGTCTTACGAGCAGTACTTC.

The CDR3 DNA follows: TGCAGCGTTGGTATAGCGGGAGGAGGAGAGCAGTACTTC. Its translation is CSVGIAGGGEQYF. The chain joins TRBV29-1 to TRBJ2-7, with 10 nucleotides matching TRBD2. Germline CDR1 is SQVTM and CDR2 is ANQGSEA. The V gene end was trimmed by 4 bases and the J gene end by 7 bases; junction bases not matched to a gene: 7. The CDR3 contains 13 residues.

The rearrangement joins TRBV9 to TRBJ2-5; D is uncertain. Trimming took 0 bases from V and 0 from J, leaving 9 bases between them. CDR1 and CDR2 (germline): SGDLS, YYNGEE. This CDR3 has 15 residues. The DNA for the CDR3 is TGTGCCAGCAGCGTAGAATCCGGGTACCAAGAGACCCAGTACTTC. Its protein product is CASSVESGYQETQYF.

The chain employs TRBV5-1 and TRBJ1-1; D remains unclear. The CDR3 sequence is 12 residues long. Germline lookup yields CDR1 SGHRS and CDR2 YFSETQ. The V end was cut by 8 bases, the J end by 0 bases, with 8 bases between. This CDR3 reads CASSTVNTEAFF. In nucleotides, the CDR3 is TGCGCCAGTTCTACAGTGAACACTGAAGCTTTCTTT.

The V gene is TRBV27, the J gene TRBJ2-2; 7 bases match TRBD2. Looked up from germline, CDR1 is MNHEY and CDR2 is SMNVEV (reference sequence). The CDR3 runs 15 residues. After removal of 5 bases from V and 6 bases from J, the junction contained 9 bases not matched to a gene. The CDR3 protein is CASSPSGLVPGELFF. The CDR3 nucleotides are TGTGCCAGCAGTCCTAGCGGACTAGTCCCCGGGGAGCTGTTTTTT.

The chain joins TRBV10-1 to TRBJ2-1; 9 positions agree with TRBD1. CDR1 WNHNN and CDR2 SYGVQD come from the germline V gene (reference sequence). The CDR3 runs 16 residues. Trimming at V came to 2 bases and at J to 7 bases, leaving 9 bases not matched to a gene. This chain's CDR3 is CASSEASWTGVNEQFF. CDR3 sequence (DNA): TGCGCCAGCAGTGAGGCCAGCTGGACAGGGGTGAATGAGCAGTTCTTC.

The chain uses TRBV6-1 and TRBJ2-5, with TRBD2 identical over 9 bases. Germline lookup yields CDR1 MNHNS and CDR2 SASEGT. V was clipped by 2 bases and J by 3 bases; unmatched bases: 10. The CDR3 spans 17 residues. DNA for the CDR3: TGTGCCAGCAGTGAAAATCACCAAGTAGCGGGAGAAGAGACCCAGTACTTC. This sequence encodes CASSENHQVAGEETQYF.

V is TRBV9 and J is TRBJ1-1; D remains unclear. Germline V gene sequence: CDR1 SGDLS, CDR2 YYNGEE. Between the trimmed V and J ends, which lost 4 bases and 2 bases, there was a span of 18 bases. This CDR3 region has 16 residues. CDR3 in DNA: TGTGCCAGCAGCCCCCAGGCGGGGAACAGAAACACTGAAGCTTTCTTT. It specifies CASSPQAGNRNTEAFF.

The rearrangement joins TRBV7-8 to TRBJ2-7, with D tentatively TRBD2 (5 bases). The ends were cut back, 5 bases at V and 3 bases at J, with 17 bases in the middle. The CDR3 has 15 amino acids. Germline V gives CDR1 SGHVS, CDR2 FQNEAQ. As DNA, the CDR3 is TGTGCCAGCAGCAACCGCCTAGCAAACTACTACGAGCAGTACTTC. Translation gives CASSNRLANYYEQYF.

The V gene is TRBV20-1, the J gene TRBJ1-4; D unresolved. V lost 3 bases and J lost 8, with 13 bases in between. Germline V gene sequence: CDR1 DFQATT, CDR2 SNEGSKA (reference sequence). The CDR3 is 13 amino acids. Here the CDR3 reads CSASNPGWEKLFF. The CDR3 DNA reads as TGCAGTGCTAGTAACCCCGGTTGGGAAAAACTGTTTTTT.

This rearrangement joins TRBV3-1 (or the pseudogene TRBV3-2) to TRBJ1-2; TRBD1 might be the D (5 bases). CDR1 LGHDT and CDR2 YNNKEL come from the germline V gene (reference sequence). CDR3 length: 15 amino acids. Trimming stripped 2 bases from V and 3 bases from J, with 13 bases between. DNA for the CDR3: TGTGCCAGCAGCCAAACAGGTGGAGCCGACTATGGCTACACCTTC. It encodes CASSQTGGADYGYTF.

The rearrangement uses TRBV4-1 and TRBJ2-7; D possibly corresponds to TRBD1 (5 bases). The length of the CDR3 is 12 residues. CDR1 is MGHRA and CDR2 is YSYEKL in the germline V gene. The germline V and J ends were trimmed by 4 bases and 6 bases, with 10 bases remaining between them. The CDR3 DNA follows: TGCGCCAGCAGCCGCACAGGTTCCGAGCAGTACTTC. It yields the protein CASSRTGSEQYF.

A single count supports this clone. The rearrangement joins TRBV2 to TRBJ2-2; 8 bases are shared with TRBD1. Losses at the gene ends were 6 bases for V and 4 bases for J; bases not matched to a gene: 7. CDR3 length equals 15 residues. Germline lookup yields CDR1 SNHLY and CDR2 FYNNEI. The CDR3: CASSGQGISTGELFF. In DNA form, the CDR3 reads TGTGCCAGCAGCGGACAGGGCATCAGCACCGGGGAGCTGTTTTTT.

The chain has TRBV5-1 and TRBJ1-1; D remains ambiguous. Germline V lookup: CDR1 SGHRS, CDR2 YFSETQ. Trimming removed 1 base at V and 1 base at J, with 14 bases between. The CDR3 has 16 residues. The CDR3 loop reads CASSLSVNHGNTEAFF. CDR3 DNA: TGCGCCAGCAGCTTGTCCGTGAACCACGGGAACACTGAAGCTTTCTTT.

V is TRBV11-3 and J is TRBJ1-2, with 8 bases aligning to TRBD1. V trimming: 4 bases; J trimming: 8 bases; junction bases outside the gene matches: 15. Germline V gene lookup returns CDR1 SGHNT and CDR2 YENEEA. The CDR3 runs 16 residues. DNA of the CDR3: TGTGCCAGCAGCTCCCGGACAGGGCGGGCTTTCGAAGGCTACACCTTC. Its protein product is CASSSRTGRAFEGYTF.

The rearrangement links TRBV20-1 to TRBJ2-3; possible D gene TRBD1, 5 bases. This CDR3 has 11 amino acids. Deletions cut 5 bases from V and 6 bases from J, with 9 bases between. The germline CDR1 and CDR2 sequences are DFQATT and SNEGSKA (reference sequence). CDR3 nucleotides: TGCAGTGCTTTATACAGGGATACGCAGTATTTT. Protein sequence: CSALYRDTQYF.

This clone was seen once. The chain recombines TRBV11-3 with TRBJ2-2; 10 bases agree with TRBD1. V was clipped by 5 bases and J by 6 bases; unmatched bases: 6. Germline CDR1 reads SGHNT; CDR2 reads YENEEA. The CDR3 loop spans 15 amino acids. The CDR3 reads CASSLGTGVSGELFF. CDR3 bases: TGTGCCAGCAGCCTGGGGACAGGGGTATCCGGGGAGCTGTTTTTT.

The chain links TRBV5-6 to TRBJ1-2, with TRBD1 identical over 11 bases. Germline values: CDR1 SGHDT, CDR2 YYEEEE. V lost 0 bases, J lost 10 bases, and 14 bases stayed unmatched. CDR3 length equals 17 residues. CDR3 loop: CASSLGGQGARWHYYTF. The CDR3 DNA is TGTGCCAGCAGCTTGGGAGGACAGGGGGCGAGATGGCACTACTACACCTTC.

The genes are TRBV2 and TRBJ2-3, with 9 bases fitting TRBD2. Germline-derived CDR1 and CDR2 are SNHLY and FYNNEI. The CDR3 is 15 residues long. The V gene end was trimmed by 4 bases and the J gene end by 12 bases; junction bases not matched to a gene: 14. The CDR3 reads CASSAAHLAGVTQYF. For the CDR3, the DNA is TGTGCCAGCAGTGCCGCCCACTTAGCGGGAGTTACCCAGTATTTT.

This clone has a count of ten or more. V and J are TRBV5-4 and TRBJ2-5, with TRBD1 matching over 7 bases. Trimming took 4 bases from V and 2 from J; bases not matched to a gene: 8. Germline CDR1 SGHNT, CDR2 YYREEE (reference sequence). The CDR3 loop spans 15 amino acids. The CDR3 protein is CASSRRTGQQETQYF. The CDR3 nucleotides read TGTGCCAGCAGCCGCAGGACAGGCCAACAAGAGACCCAGTACTTC.

This chain joins TRBV30 and TRBJ2-3; weak D call: TRBD2 (6 bases). V was cut by 0 bases and J by 6 bases, with 13 bases left in between. CDR3 length: 14 residues. CDR1 GTSNPN and CDR2 SVGIG come from the germline V gene (reference sequence). The DNA of the CDR3 is TGTGCCTGGAGTGTAGGGCCGGGAGTCGATACGCAGTATTTT. Translating gives CAWSVGPGVDTQYF.

This clone was detected only once. This sequence joins TRBV7-9 and TRBJ2-7, with D perhaps TRBD2 (6 bases). The CDR3 length is 15 residues. Looked up from germline, CDR1 is SEHNR and CDR2 is FQNEAQ (reference sequence). V lost 0 bases, J lost 5 bases, and 14 bases lay in between. CDR3 protein: CASSLAGSGEDEQYF. The CDR3 DNA reads TGTGCCAGCAGCTTAGCGGGCTCTGGGGAGGACGAGCAGTACTTC.

This rearrangement joins TRBV12-3 or TRBV12-4 to TRBJ2-1; possible D gene TRBD2, 6 bases. V was cut by 6 bases and J by 8 bases, with 11 bases left in between. This CDR3 is built from 12 residues. The CDR3 here is CASSHGGDEQFF. The CDR3 DNA is TGTGCCAGCAGCCACGGAGGGGATGAGCAGTTCTTC.